This T cell receptor (beta chain) came from a study of CD8 T cells in ankylosing spondylitis. Study conclusions and caveats: There was a TCR beta motif, made of several highly homologous variants, that appeared characteristic of ankylosing spondylitis blood. Disease-linked clones reportedly concentrated significantly in matched ankylosing spondylitis synovial fluid.

This clonotype was picked up many times. What it binds is not known. TCRdb analysed the 5' RACE reads with MiXCR anew, one entry per CDR3 protein. The table includes almost 400,000 distinct CDR3 sequences, about 22% detected once. The V and J ends lost 1 base and 1 base respectively, with 7 bases between them. This CDR3 region has 13 residues. Per the germline V gene, CDR1 is SQVTM and CDR2 is ANQGSEA. The TCR was taken from a male donor with ankylosing spondylitis. V gene TRBV29-1 combines with J gene TRBJ1-1, with D perhaps matching TRBD1 (5 bases). Input material: blood, either unsorted or a sorted T cell fraction (not recorded which). The CDR3 DNA sequence: TGCAGCGTTGAAGCAGGGCAGAACACTGAAGCTTTCTTT. It yields the protein CSVEAGQNTEAFF.